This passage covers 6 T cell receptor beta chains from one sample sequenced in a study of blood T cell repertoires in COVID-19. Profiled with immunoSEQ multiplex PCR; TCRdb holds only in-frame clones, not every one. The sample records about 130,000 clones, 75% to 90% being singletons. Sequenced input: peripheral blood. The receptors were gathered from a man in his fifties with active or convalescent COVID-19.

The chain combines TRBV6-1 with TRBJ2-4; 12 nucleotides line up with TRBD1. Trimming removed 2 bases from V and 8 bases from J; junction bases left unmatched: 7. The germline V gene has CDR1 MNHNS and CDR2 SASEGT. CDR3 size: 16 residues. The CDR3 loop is CASSEYRDRGRDIQYF. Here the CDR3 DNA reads TGTGCCAGCAGTGAATACCGGGACAGGGGGCGCGACATTCAGTACTTC.

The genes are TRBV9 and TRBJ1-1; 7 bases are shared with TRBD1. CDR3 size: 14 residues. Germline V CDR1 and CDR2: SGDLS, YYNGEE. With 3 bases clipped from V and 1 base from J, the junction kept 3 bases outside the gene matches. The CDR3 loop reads CASSGQGRNTEAFF. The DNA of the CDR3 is TGTGCCAGCAGCGGACAGGGAAGGAACACTGAAGCTTTCTTT.

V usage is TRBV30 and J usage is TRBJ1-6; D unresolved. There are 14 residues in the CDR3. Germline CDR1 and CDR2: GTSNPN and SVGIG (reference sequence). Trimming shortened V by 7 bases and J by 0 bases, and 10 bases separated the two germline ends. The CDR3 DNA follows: TGTGCCTTAACGGGAAGCTCCTATAATTCACCCCTCCACTTT. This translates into CALTGSSYNSPLHF.

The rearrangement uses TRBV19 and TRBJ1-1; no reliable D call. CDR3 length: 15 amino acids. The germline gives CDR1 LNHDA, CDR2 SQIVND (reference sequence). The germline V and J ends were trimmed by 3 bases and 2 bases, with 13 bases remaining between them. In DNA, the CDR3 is TGTGCCAGTAGTATGACCAGGAACCAAAACACTGAAGCTTTCTTT. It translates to CASSMTRNQNTEAFF. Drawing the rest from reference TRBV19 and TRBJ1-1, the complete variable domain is DGGITQSPKYLFRKEGQNVTLSCEQNLNHDAMYWYRQDPGQGLRLIYYSQIVNDFQKGDIAEGYSVSREKKESFPLTVTSAQKNPTAFYLCASSMTRNQNTEAFFGQGTRLTVV.

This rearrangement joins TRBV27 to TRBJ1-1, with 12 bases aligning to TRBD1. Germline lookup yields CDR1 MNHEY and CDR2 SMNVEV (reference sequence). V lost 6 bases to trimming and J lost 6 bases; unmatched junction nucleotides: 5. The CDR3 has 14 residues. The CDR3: CASRGQGAHSEAFF. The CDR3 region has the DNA TGTGCCAGCAGGGGACAGGGGGCTCACTCTGAAGCTTTCTTT.

Here the CDR3 reads CASNRDSTGEKLFF. CDR3 DNA sequence: TGTGCCAGCAATCGGGACAGCACGGGTGAAAAACTGTTTTTT. The chain recombines TRBV28 with TRBJ1-4, with 7 bases fitting TRBD1. CDR1 is MDHEN, CDR2 SYDVKM, per germline. This CDR3 has 14 amino acids. Losses at the gene ends were 7 bases for V and 7 bases for J; bases not matched to a gene: 9.